The 25 T cell receptor beta chains below all came from one sample that was sequenced in a study of blood T cell repertoires in COVID-19. Clones were sequenced by immunoSEQ multiplex PCR, and TCRdb holds only the in-frame ones, with some missing. In the table there are roughly 180,000 clones, around 85% of which are singletons. The sequenced sample consisted of peripheral blood. The origin of the receptors is a man between 65 and 85 years old with active or convalescent COVID-19.

The V gene is TRBV19, the J gene TRBJ1-1, with D tentatively TRBD1 (6 bases). The CDR3 consists of 12 residues. The germline CDR1 and CDR2 sequences are LNHDA and SQIVND (reference sequence). Between the trimmed V and J ends, which lost 7 bases and 1 base, there was a span of 7 bases. CDR3 protein: CASKDRNTEAFF. CDR3 DNA sequence: TGTGCCAGTAAGGACAGGAACACTGAAGCTTTCTTT. The full variable domain, with the rest looked up from reference TRBV19 and TRBJ1-1, is DGGITQSPKYLFRKEGQNVTLSCEQNLNHDAMYWYRQDPGQGLRLIYYSQIVNDFQKGDIAEGYSVSREKKESFPLTVTSAQKNPTAFYLCASKDRNTEAFFGQGTRLTVV.

This clone was observed a handful of times. V usage is TRBV13 and J usage is TRBJ1-1; a possible D gene is TRBD1 (6 bases). CDR3 length: 14 residues. V lost 5 bases and J 0 bases, leaving 10 bases between the germline ends. CDR1 is PRHDT and CDR2 is FYEKMQ in the germline V gene (reference sequence). For the CDR3, the DNA is TGTGCCAGCAGCGCAGGGGCTTTGAACACTGAAGCTTTCTTT. Translation gives CASSAGALNTEAFF. Drawing the rest from reference TRBV13 and TRBJ1-1, the complete variable domain is AAGVIQSPRHLIKEKRETATLKCYPIPRHDTVYWYQQGPGQDPQFLISFYEKMQSDKGSIPDRFSAQQFSDYHSELNMSSLELGDSALYFCASSAGALNTEAFFGQGTRLTVV.

The J gene is TRBJ2-7, the V gene TRBV10-3; 7 bases line up with TRBD2. This CDR3 has 12 amino acids. V shed 10 bases and J 4 bases; nucleotides not matched to a gene: 7. In germline, CDR1 is ENHRY, CDR2 SYGVKD. In DNA form, the CDR3 reads TGTGCCAGCGGGAGTTTATGGTACGAGCAGTACTTC. Translated, it gives CASGSLWYEQYF.

V usage is TRBV30 and J usage is TRBJ1-6; D remains unclear. V shed 4 bases and J shed 9 bases, with 13 bases lying between them. This CDR3 is built from 13 residues. Per the germline V gene, CDR1 is GTSNPN and CDR2 is SVGIG (reference sequence). The CDR3 region is CAWTDIPSSPLHF. The CDR3 DNA reads TGTGCCTGGACCGACATCCCCAGTTCACCCCTCCACTTT.

The gene calls are TRBV7-2 and TRBJ2-5; 11 bases line up with TRBD2. The germline V gene has CDR1 SGHTA and CDR2 FQGNSA. The trim removed 4 bases at V and 4 bases at J, leaving 11 bases unmatched. This CDR3 has 17 amino acids. The CDR3 spells CASSSLAGVRQLETQYF. The CDR3 DNA reads as TGTGCCAGCAGCTCACTAGCGGGAGTTCGGCAATTAGAGACCCAGTACTTC. The full variable domain, with the rest looked up from reference TRBV7-2 and TRBJ2-5, is GAGVSQSPSNKVTEKGKDVELRCDPISGHTALYWYRQSLGQGLEFLIYFQGNSAPDKSGLPSDRFSAERTGGSVSTLTIQRTQQEDSAVYLCASSSLAGVRQLETQYFGPGTRLLVL.

V and J are TRBV6-5 and TRBJ2-2; weak D call: TRBD1 (6 bases). The CDR3 is 12 residues long. Deletions cut 8 bases from V and 4 bases from J, with 8 bases between. Germline values: CDR1 MNHEY, CDR2 SVGAGI. The CDR3 region has the DNA TGTGCCAGCCAGGGGAGCACCGGGGAGCTGTTTTTT. Its protein product is CASQGSTGELFF.

For the CDR3, the DNA is TGTGCCAGTACGACAGGGGGCGCGGACTATGGCTACACCTTC. Protein product: CASTTGGADYGYTF. This chain joins TRBV28 and TRBJ1-2; TRBD1 matches at 10 bases. The CDR3 runs 14 residues. V lost 9 bases to trimming and J lost 3 bases; unmatched junction nucleotides: 7. Germline CDR1 reads MDHEN; CDR2 reads SYDVKM.

Remarks on this clone: The junction departs from the called germline gene at one end, perhaps through a read error. The chain has TRBV6-6 and TRBJ2-7; D gene ambiguous. Germline CDR1 MNHNY, CDR2 SVGAGI (reference sequence). The CDR3 is 11 residues long. CDR3 region: CASSFSNEQYF. CDR3 nucleotides: TGTGCCAGCAGTTTCTCCAACGAGCAGTACTTC.

The chain uses TRBV5-6 and TRBJ2-3, with D tentatively TRBD2 (6 bases). Trimming removed 5 bases from V and 2 bases from J, with 12 bases in between. CDR3 size: 14 residues. Germline CDR1 reads SGHDT; CDR2 reads YYEEEE. CDR3 region: CASSGGANTDTQYF. In DNA, the CDR3 is TGTGCCAGCAGTGGCGGGGCCAACACAGATACGCAGTATTTT.

The J gene is TRBJ2-7, the V gene TRBV18; 12 nucleotides match TRBD2. This CDR3 has 15 amino acids. Germline V CDR1 and CDR2: KGHSH, LQKENI. The ends lost 3 bases at V and 8 bases at J; junction bases unmatched: 8. The CDR3 protein is CASSPIRLAGAQQYF. CDR3 DNA: TGTGCCAGCTCACCTATCCGACTAGCGGGAGCTCAGCAGTACTTC.

J is TRBJ1-1 and V is TRBV30; D ambiguous. Per germline, CDR1 GTSNPN and CDR2 SVGIG (reference sequence). The CDR3 extends over 14 amino acids. Trimming left V 3 bases short and J 7 bases short, with 18 bases between. Here the CDR3 reads CAWRRELRGGEAFF. CDR3 nucleotides: TGTGCCTGGAGACGTGAACTGAGAGGAGGTGAAGCTTTCTTT. The variable domain in full, completed from reference TRBV30 and TRBJ1-1, reads SQTIHQWPATLVQPVGSPLSLECTVEGTSNPNLYWYRQAAGRGLQLLFYSVGIGQISSEVPQNLSASRPQDRQFILSSKKLLLSDSGFYLCAWRRELRGGEAFFGQGTRLTVV.

The chain is built from TRBV5-1 and TRBJ2-7, with 8 bases that match TRBD1. CDR3 size: 14 residues. CDR1 SGHRS and CDR2 YFSETQ come from the germline V gene. J lost 2 bases, V lost 0 bases, and 1 base had no gene match. CDR3 nucleotide sequence: TGCGCCAGCAGCTTGGTGGACAGGGCCTACGAGCAGTACTTC. This translates into CASSLVDRAYEQYF.

This clone was counted a single time. V gene TRBV5-1 combines with J gene TRBJ1-2, with 8 bases that match TRBD1. Germline trimming cut 4 bases from V and 3 bases from J; bases unmatched to any gene: 5. Per the germline V gene, CDR1 is SGHRS and CDR2 is YFSETQ. This CDR3 region has 14 residues. The CDR3 loop reads CASSPETGDYGYTF. In DNA, the CDR3 is TGCGCCAGCAGCCCGGAGACAGGGGACTATGGCTACACCTTC. Using reference TRBV5-1 and TRBJ1-2 for the parts outside the CDR3, the full variable domain is KAGVTQTPRYLIKTRGQQVTLSCSPISGHRSVSWYQQTPGQGLQFLFEYFSETQRNKGNFPGRFSGRQFSNSRSEMNVSTLELGDSALYLCASSPETGDYGYTFGSGTRLTVV.

The chain employs TRBV28 and TRBJ2-7, with D maybe TRBD1 (6 bases). The V end lost 6 bases, the J end lost 4 bases, and 16 bases lay between the germline ends. The CDR3 has 14 residues. From germline, CDR1 is MDHEN and CDR2 SYDVKM. The CDR3 DNA reads TGTGCCAGCAGACAACAGGGTCTGAAATACGAGCAGTACTTC. It specifies CASRQQGLKYEQYF.

The chain carries TRBV7-2 and TRBJ2-2; tentative D call: TRBD2 (6 bases). Germline lookup yields CDR1 SGHTA and CDR2 FQGNSA. CDR3 size: 14 residues. V gave up 3 bases and J gave up 5 bases, with 10 bases separating them. The CDR3 sequence is CASSLEGWTGELFF. In nucleotides, the CDR3 is TGTGCCAGCAGCTTGGAGGGTTGGACCGGGGAGCTGTTTTTT.

This clone was detected only a few times. The rearrangement uses TRBV18 and TRBJ1-1; D is undetermined. Germline-derived CDR1 and CDR2 are KGHSH and LQKENI. Trimming pared 6 bases from V and 5 bases from J, leaving 7 bases between. The CDR3 consists of 11 residues. The CDR3 nucleotides read TGTGCCAGCTCCCCCGGGACTGAAGCTTTCTTT. Residues: CASSPGTEAFF.

CDR3 coding DNA: TGTGCCAGCAAATCAGGGACAGGTCCCACCGGGGAGCTGTTTTTT. Translating it yields CASKSGTGPTGELFF. This chain links TRBV6-5 with TRBJ2-2; 8 bases align to TRBD1. This CDR3 has 15 amino acids. The ends lost 7 bases at V and 4 bases at J; junction bases unmatched: 8. Germline V CDR1 and CDR2: MNHEY, SVGAGI.

The chain recombines TRBV7-2 with TRBJ2-2; TRBD1 matches at 7 bases. V dropped 3 bases and J dropped 4; count of bases not matched to a gene: 5. This CDR3 has 15 residues. CDR1 is SGHTA and CDR2 is FQGNSA in the germline V gene. Written as DNA, the CDR3 is TGTGCCAGCAGCTTCGGGACAGCCGTCACCGGGGAGCTGTTTTTT. It is translated as CASSFGTAVTGELFF.

The chain links TRBV4-1 to TRBJ2-7, with 7 bases lining up with TRBD1. V gave up 0 bases and J gave up 3 bases; unmatched junction bases: 14. CDR1 and CDR2 from the germline V gene are MGHRA and YSYEKL. There are 18 residues in the CDR3. CDR3 protein: CASSQDSPGQHYNYEQYF. The CDR3 coding sequence is TGCGCCAGCAGCCAAGATTCCCCGGGACAGCATTATAACTACGAGCAGTACTTC.

The V and J genes are TRBV7-8 and TRBJ2-7; no definite D call. This CDR3 has 12 amino acids. The V end lost 5 bases, the J end lost 2 bases, and 7 bases lay between the germline ends. Germline V gene data show CDR1 as SGHVS and CDR2 as FQNEAQ. DNA of the CDR3: TGTGCCAGCAGCCTGGCCCCCTACGAGCAGTACTTC. Translation gives CASSLAPYEQYF.

Here the CDR3 reads CASSSGLGTRVIDEQYF. For the CDR3, the DNA is TGTGCCAGCAGCTCCGGGTTGGGGACTAGGGTTATCGACGAGCAGTACTTC. V and J are TRBV5-6 and TRBJ2-7; 8 bases align to TRBD2. The CDR3 is 17 residues long. Germline-derived CDR1 and CDR2 are SGHDT and YYEEEE. Losses at the gene ends were 3 bases for V and 5 bases for J; bases not matched to a gene: 16.

This clone was found once. The J gene is TRBJ1-5, the V gene TRBV19; 9 bases are shared with TRBD1. CDR1 LNHDA and CDR2 SQIVND come from the germline V gene (reference sequence). The CDR3 is 16 amino acids. Trimming at V came to 7 bases and at J to 6 bases, leaving 13 bases not matched to a gene. The chain's CDR3 is CASTQGAGEVGQPQHF. In DNA, the CDR3 is TGTGCCAGTACACAGGGGGCGGGTGAGGTTGGTCAGCCCCAGCATTTT.

This chain uses TRBV18 with TRBJ1-6; weak D call: TRBD1 (6 bases). The CDR3 runs 18 residues. Trimming took off 1 base at V and 7 bases at J, with 20 bases between the two ends. Germline CDR1 reads KGHSH; CDR2 reads LQKENI. CDR3: CASSPRGLSVSENSPLHF. The CDR3 DNA sequence: TGTGCCAGCTCACCACGGGGGCTCTCCGTATCGGAAAATTCACCCCTCCACTTT.

The gene calls are TRBV30 and TRBJ2-7; D remains ambiguous. Trimming cost V 0 bases and J 2 bases, with 8 bases left between them. Per germline, CDR1 GTSNPN and CDR2 SVGIG (reference sequence). The length of the CDR3 is 13 residues. CDR3 sequence (DNA): TGTGCCTGGAGTGTCGACACGGCCTACGAGCAGTACTTC. It specifies CAWSVDTAYEQYF.

A remark on this clone: A junction end diverges from the germline sequence, so it may reflect a read error. The chain joins TRBV20-1 to TRBJ1-1; weak D call: TRBD1 (5 bases). Germline V gives CDR1 DFQATT, CDR2 SNEGSKA (reference sequence). This CDR3 is 11 amino acids long. CDR3 DNA: TGCAGTGCCGACCTACAGGATCGGCAACTCTTT. Amino acids: CSADLQDRQLF.